This entry features one T cell receptor (beta chain) sequence. The sample comes from a study of blood T cell repertoires in COVID-19. About the research overall: Samples representing acute and convalescent COVID-19 were sourced from the United States, Italy and Spain. The cDNA or gDNA used as material had been derived from T cells, B-cell-depleted T cells, or PBMCs.

In the authors' workflow: Quantification of nucleated cells was approximated via reference gene primer amplification. Sequenced by immunoSEQ multiplex PCR; TCRdb stores in-frame clones only, minus some. The DNA gave D and trimming, while V, J and clone size come from that table. The table has over 200,000 clones, 92% seen once. The CDR3 totals 12 residues. In germline, CDR1 is SGHAT, CDR2 FQNNGV. The V gene lost 2 bases and the J gene lost 5 bases, with 7 bases spanning the gap. This receptor was obtained from a man aged 25 to 40 with acute or convalescent COVID-19. The chain is built from TRBV11-2 and TRBJ2-7, with D possibly being TRBD2 (6 bases). The sample taken for sequencing was peripheral blood. The CDR3 coding sequence is TGTGCCAGCAGCTTATCGGGGGACGAGCAGTACTTC. Its protein product is CASSLSGDEQYF.